The present entry profiles one T cell receptor (beta chain) with its context. A sample-barcoded 5' primer and a J-beta primer mix were used in a second PCR of about 7 to 11 cycles. TCRdb reprocessed the 5' RACE reads with MiXCR, giving one entry per CDR3 protein. The sample holds 1.5 million to 2 million distinct CDR3 sequences, roughly 30% seen once. This entry belongs to a study of blood T cells in healthy people across ages. V was clipped by 5 bases and J by 7 bases, with 12 bases between them. The CDR3 is 12 amino acids. In germline, CDR1 is DFQATT, CDR2 SNEGSKA (reference sequence). This TCR derives from a woman aged 30 to 39 in good health. The sample taken for sequencing was blood. The chain is built from TRBV20-1 and TRBJ2-1, with D perhaps matching TRBD1 or TRBD2 (5 bases each). The CDR3 nucleotides read TGCAGTGCTCCGGGGACGGCTAATGAGCAGTTCTTC. This sequence encodes CSAPGTANEQFF.